This T cell receptor beta chain was sequenced for a study of cytomegalovirus exposure and HLA in healthy donors. Both 60 Vbeta primers and 13 Jbeta primers went into the PCR. TCRdb keeps only in-frame clones here, not all; method: immunoSEQ multiplex PCR. The sample records about 250,000 clones, just under 80% being singletons. This clone turned up a few times. The germline V gene has CDR1 LGHNA and CDR2 YNFKEQ. The CDR3 contains 14 residues. Trimming took 6 bases from V and 0 from J, leaving 12 bases between them. The chain joins TRBV4-2 to TRBJ2-7; TRBD2 is a possible D gene (7 bases). Sequencing input: PBMCs. The clonotype was recovered from a boy aged 5-17 years in good health and CMV-seronegative. The CDR3, as DNA: TGTGCCAGCAGGGAGGGGGGGGCCTCCTACGAGCAGTACTTC. As protein: CASREGGASYEQYF.